Presented here are 31 T cell receptor beta chains from one specimen sequenced in a study of T cell repertoires in cytomegalovirus infection. Using its own MiXCR run on the reads, TCRdb lists one record per CDR3 protein. Here the sample spans 750,000 to 900,000 distinct CDR3 sequences, just under 30% being singletons. Their recognized antigens are unknown. The specimen was cultured CD8+ T cells from PBMCs, collected from culture after CMV antigen stimulation. The receptors derive from a human donor in good health (CMV status not recorded). Some clones in this sample may be carry-over from other donors' samples.

This clonotype was seen a handful of times. The chain is built from TRBV19 and TRBJ1-1; unclear D gene. Trimming removed 3 bases from V and 3 bases from J, with 5 bases in between. The CDR3 is 12 amino acids. The V gene's germline CDR1 is LNHDA and CDR2 SQIVND (reference sequence). In DNA, the CDR3 is TGTGCCAGTAGTATGGGGTACACTGAAGCTTTCTTT. Translation: CASSMGYTEAFF.

This clonotype was seen ten or more times. The chain employs TRBV7-2 and TRBJ1-5, with a tentative D call TRBD1 (5 bases). Trimming took 3 bases from V and 6 from J, leaving 15 bases between them. The CDR3 has 15 residues. Germline V gene data show CDR1 as SGHTA and CDR2 as FQGNSA. CDR3 sequence (DNA): TGTGCCAGCAGCTTGGACGTAGGGGCTCGTCAGCCCCAGCATTTT. Translation: CASSLDVGARQPQHF. Complete variable domain (other parts from reference TRBV7-2 and TRBJ1-5): GAGVSQSPSNKVTEKGKDVELRCDPISGHTALYWYRQSLGQGLEFLIYFQGNSAPDKSGLPSDRFSAERTGGSVSTLTIQRTQQEDSAVYLCASSLDVGARQPQHFGDGTRLSIL.

The V call is TRBV5-5, the J call TRBJ1-1; D gene unclear. Trimming took 0 bases from V and 4 from J, leaving 7 bases between them. Germline V gene data show CDR1 as SGHKS and CDR2 as YYEKEE (reference sequence). CDR3 length equals 13 residues. CDR3 sequence: CASSLASGTEAFF. In nucleotides, the CDR3 is TGTGCCAGCAGCTTGGCCAGCGGCACTGAAGCTTTCTTT.

V usage is TRBV7-9 and J usage is TRBJ1-1; perhaps TRBD1 as D (5 bases). V was trimmed by 3 bases and J by 4 bases, leaving 15 bases between them. The germline CDR1 and CDR2 sequences are SEHNR and FQNEAQ (reference sequence). The CDR3 is 15 residues long. In DNA form, the CDR3 reads TGTGCCAGCAGCTTCCCGGGACTTGCCGGCACTGAAGCTTTCTTT. Encoded protein: CASSFPGLAGTEAFF.

This clonotype was counted between two and nine times. The chain couples TRBV11-2 to TRBJ2-1; 10 bases align to TRBD1. Germline CDR1 reads SGHAT; CDR2 reads FQNNGV. This CDR3 comprises 15 residues. Trimming cost V 5 bases and J 4 bases; bases outside gene matches: 5. The CDR3 DNA reads TGTGCCAGCAGCGGCGGGACAGGGGCATACAATGAGCAGTTCTTC. Protein sequence: CASSGGTGAYNEQFF.

This clonotype was seen ten or more times. This rearrangement joins TRBV5-4 to TRBJ2-1; 8 bases match TRBD1. Unmatched junction bases numbered 2, after V lost 0 bases and J lost 9 bases. CDR3 length: 13 residues. The V gene's germline CDR1 is SGHNT and CDR2 YYREEE (reference sequence). The CDR3 spells CASSLGQGIEQFF. CDR3 coding DNA: TGTGCCAGCAGCTTGGGACAGGGGATTGAGCAGTTCTTC.

The V call is TRBV7-6, the J call TRBJ2-1; 7 bases agree with TRBD2. CDR1 and CDR2 (germline): SGHVS, FNYEAQ. V gave up 4 bases and J gave up 7 bases; unmatched junction bases: 7. The CDR3 extends over 14 amino acids. DNA of the CDR3: TGTGCCAGCAGCTATCGGGGAGGGACGAATGAGCAGTTCTTC. Translation: CASSYRGGTNEQFF. Together with reference TRBV7-6 and TRBJ2-1, the CDR3 gives the full variable domain: GAGVSQSPRYKVTKRGQDVALRCDPISGHVSLYWYRQALGQGPEFLTYFNYEAQQDKSGLPNDRFSAERPEGSISTLTIQRTEQRDSAMYRCASSYRGGTNEQFFGPGTRLTVL.

This clonotype has just one count. Here the CDR3 reads CSAREPLAGAKQETQYF. In nucleotides, the CDR3 is TGCAGTGCTAGAGAGCCATTAGCGGGGGCAAAGCAGGAGACCCAGTACTTC. The chain has TRBV20-1 and TRBJ2-5; TRBD2 agrees at 9 bases. V lost 0 bases and J lost 5; bases outside the gene matches: 13. The CDR3 covers 17 residues. Germline-derived CDR1 and CDR2 are DFQATT and SNEGSKA (reference sequence).

This clonotype has just a few counts. This sequence joins TRBV27 and TRBJ1-2; 7 nucleotides agree with TRBD1. With 5 bases clipped from V and 14 bases from J, the junction kept 11 bases outside the gene matches. CDR1 MNHEY and CDR2 SMNVEV come from the germline V gene (reference sequence). CDR3 size: 12 residues. DNA for the CDR3: TGTGCCAGCAGTCCCCGGACAGGATCTAGAACCTTC. It is translated as CASSPRTGSRTF.

The genes are TRBV10-3 and TRBJ2-1, with D possibly called TRBD1 or TRBD2 (5 bases each). V dropped 8 bases and J dropped 7 bases, with 27 bases sitting between them. The length of the CDR3 is 17 residues. Germline CDR1 and CDR2: ENHRY and SYGVKD. CDR3 sequence (DNA): TGTGCCATCCTGAATCGCACCGGGACCCACCTAGGGAATGAGCAGTTCTTC. This codes for CAILNRTGTHLGNEQFF.

This clonotype was counted a few times. This chain joins TRBV12-5 and TRBJ1-5; 9 nucleotides match TRBD1. With V trimmed by 6 bases and J by 7 bases, 10 bases remained unmatched. The CDR3 has 15 amino acids. Looked up from germline, CDR1 is LGHNT and CDR2 is FRNRAP. CDR3 sequence: CASGPPQGAFQPQHF. CDR3 DNA sequence: TGTGCTAGTGGCCCCCCACAGGGGGCTTTCCAGCCCCAGCATTTT.

The sample holds many counts of this clonotype. DNA for the CDR3: TGTGCCAGCAGCTCAAAGGCTCCAGCGGGGGCTGTAATGAATGAGCAGTTCTTC. Its protein product is CASSSKAPAGAVMNEQFF. The chain links TRBV7-9 to TRBJ2-1, with 8 bases matching TRBD2. Germline CDR1 reads SEHNR; CDR2 reads FQNEAQ (reference sequence). CDR3 size: 18 residues. Trimming took 4 bases from V and 7 from J; bases not matched to a gene: 18.

Points on this clonotype: The junction does not match germline at one end; this may be a read error. This rearrangement joins TRBV7-6 to TRBJ2-3; D perhaps matches TRBD1 (5 bases). CDR1 and CDR2 (germline): SGHVS, FNYEAQ. CDR3 length equals 14 residues. The CDR3 DNA sequence: TGTGCCAGCAGCTTAGACTGGGGCACGGATACGCAGTATTTT. Translated, it gives CASSLDWGTDTQYF.

The V call is TRBV10-3, the J call TRBJ2-5; 7 bases line up with TRBD2. The CDR3 length is 17 residues. The germline CDR1 and CDR2 sequences are ENHRY and SYGVKD. V was clipped by 3 bases and J by 5 bases; unmatched bases: 15. CDR3 bases: TGTGCCATCAGTGAAGGGGTAGCCGTGAGGCGGGGGGAGACCCAGTACTTC. It yields the protein CAISEGVAVRRGETQYF.

Only one count was recorded for this clonotype. A much larger clonotype is one base distant, so this may be a read error. V gene TRBV7-6 combines with J gene TRBJ1-1; 7 bases are a match to TRBD1. Germline V CDR1 and CDR2: SGHVS, FNYEAQ. CDR3 length equals 14 residues. With V trimmed by 4 bases and J by 9 bases, 11 bases remained unmatched. In DNA form, the CDR3 reads TGTGCCAGCAGCTCCGGGACAGTTCTCGCTAAAGCTTTCTTT. This translates into CASSSGTVLAKAFF.

Of note for this clonotype: A much larger clone differs by one base, so this may be a read error. The rearrangement joins TRBV7-8 to TRBJ2-5; 11 bases are shared with TRBD2. Germline lookup yields CDR1 SGHVS and CDR2 FQNEAQ. Losses at the gene ends were 3 bases for V and 3 bases for J; bases not matched to a gene: 9. CDR3 length: 17 amino acids. The CDR3 sequence: CASSFSVRLAGKETQYF. The CDR3 DNA reads TGTGCCAGCAGCTTTTCCGTTCGACTAGCGGGGAAAGAGACCCAGTACTTC.

This chain links TRBV19 with TRBJ1-5; TRBD1 is a possible D gene (6 bases). Germline CDR1 reads LNHDA; CDR2 reads SQIVND (reference sequence). V dropped 0 bases and J dropped 0 bases, with 21 bases sitting between them. The CDR3 has 20 amino acids. CDR3 protein: CASSIDRPVPGDYSNQPQHF. The CDR3 region has the DNA TGTGCCAGTAGTATAGACCGCCCTGTGCCAGGGGATTATAGCAATCAGCCCCAGCATTTT.

The chain links TRBV15 to TRBJ2-2; 9 bases fit TRBD1. Germline V gives CDR1 LNHNV, CDR2 YYDKDF (reference sequence). CDR3 size: 17 residues. V lost 3 bases and J lost 4; bases outside the gene matches: 9. The CDR3 coding sequence is TGTGCCACCAGCAGTGACCGGGACAGGGTTATCACCGGGGAGCTGTTTTTT. This codes for CATSSDRDRVITGELFF.

The V call is TRBV28, the J call TRBJ2-7; TRBD2 aligns across 16 bases. With V trimmed by 5 bases and J by 1 base, 8 bases remained unmatched. Germline CDR1 reads MDHEN; CDR2 reads SYDVKM. There are 18 residues in the CDR3. CDR3 bases: TGTGCCAGCAGTATACTGGGGACTAGCGGGGGGGGATCCTACGAGCAGTACGTC. Translation: CASSILGTSGGGSYEQYV.

Only a few counts were recorded for this clonotype. The chain joins TRBV6-1 to TRBJ2-5, with 9 bases matching TRBD2. There are 16 residues in the CDR3. The trim removed 2 bases at V and 2 bases at J, leaving 6 bases unmatched. The germline CDR1 and CDR2 sequences are MNHNS and SASEGT. CDR3 sequence: CASSEMGRGGQETQYF. The CDR3 nucleotides read TGTGCCAGCAGTGAAATGGGGCGGGGGGGTCAAGAGACCCAGTACTTC.

This clonotype has more than one count but fewer than ten. V is TRBV7-9 and J is TRBJ2-1; 8 bases map to TRBD1. Germline V gives CDR1 SEHNR, CDR2 FQNEAQ (reference sequence). Trimming took 4 bases from V and 2 from J; bases not matched to a gene: 4. CDR3 length: 15 residues. The CDR3 DNA reads as TGTGCCAGCAGCTCAGGACAGGGTCCCTACAATGAGCAGTTCTTC. Protein sequence: CASSSGQGPYNEQFF.

The genes are TRBV4-2 and TRBJ1-5; 10 bases map to TRBD1. Germline-derived CDR1 and CDR2 are LGHNA and YNFKEQ. The CDR3 has 17 amino acids. The ends lost 5 bases at V and 1 base at J; junction bases unmatched: 8. In nucleotides, the CDR3 is TGTGCCAGCAGCTTACGTCCGGGACAGGGGAGCAATCAGCCCCAGCATTTT. Residues: CASSLRPGQGSNQPQHF.

This clonotype has a handful of counts. The rearrangement joins TRBV7-6 to TRBJ1-2, with D perhaps TRBD1 (6 bases). The CDR3 is 16 amino acids. Germline loops: CDR1 SGHVS, CDR2 FNYEAQ. Deletions cut 2 bases from V and 8 bases from J, with 21 bases between. Written as DNA, the CDR3 is TGTGCCAGCAGCTTAAACCCCGAGCCGGGGGCGGGGGGCTACACCTTC. Amino acids: CASSLNPEPGAGGYTF.

The chain combines TRBV10-2 with TRBJ2-7; TRBD1 matches 7 bases. Germline V CDR1 and CDR2: WSHSY, SAAADI. The CDR3 contains 14 residues. Unmatched junction bases numbered 7, after V lost 8 bases and J lost 0 bases. CDR3 sequence reads: CASLGTAGSYEQYF. The CDR3 DNA reads TGCGCCAGCCTGGGGACAGCCGGCTCCTACGAGCAGTACTTC.

The rearrangement joins TRBV27 to TRBJ1-6, with a weak D call TRBD1 (6 bases). V was clipped by 6 bases and J by 6 bases, with 18 bases between them. The germline gives CDR1 MNHEY, CDR2 SMNVEV (reference sequence). The CDR3 is made up of 16 amino acids. CDR3: CASSLEGGGRNSPLHF. Here the CDR3 DNA reads TGTGCCAGCAGCCTGGAGGGAGGGGGTCGTAATTCACCCCTCCACTTT.

This clonotype was detected a few times. The chain uses TRBV6-2 or TRBV6-3 and TRBJ2-3, with D uncertain. Looked up from germline, CDR1 is MNHEY and CDR2 is SVGEGT. The length of the CDR3 is 14 residues. Trimming pared 1 base from V and 3 bases from J, leaving 8 bases between. CDR3 bases: TGTGCCAGCAGTTACTTGACCGGTACAGATACGCAGTATTTT. This codes for CASSYLTGTDTQYF.

This chain links TRBV4-1 with TRBJ1-2; TRBD1 might be the D (5 bases). This CDR3 is 16 amino acids long. Germline CDR1 and CDR2: MGHRA and YSYEKL. V was trimmed by 4 bases and J by 8 bases, leaving 23 bases between them. The CDR3 sequence: CASSLTKWSDNRGYTF. In DNA form, the CDR3 reads TGCGCCAGCAGCCTTACCAAGTGGTCGGACAACAGGGGCTACACCTTC.

With respect to this clonotype: One junction end does not reproduce the germline sequence, and a read error may be involved. The chain employs TRBV27 and TRBJ2-3; D remains unclear. The CDR3 contains 14 residues. From germline, CDR1 is MNHEY and CDR2 SMNVEV (reference sequence). The CDR3, as DNA: TGTTCCAGCAGTCCAAACCCGCGCACAGATACGCAGTATTTT. It encodes CSSSPNPRTDTQYF.

J is TRBJ2-1 and V is TRBV7-9; maybe TRBD1 (6 bases). The CDR3 runs 18 residues. Trimming shortened V by 1 base and J by 7 bases, and 23 bases separated the two germline ends. Germline lookup yields CDR1 SEHNR and CDR2 FQNEAQ (reference sequence). For the CDR3, the DNA is TGTGCCAGCAGCTTAGGAACAGGGAGTAATAAGGGGAAGAATGAGCAGTTCTTC. Its protein product is CASSLGTGSNKGKNEQFF. Filled out from reference TRBV7-9 and TRBJ2-1, the complete variable domain reads DTGVSQNPRHKITKRGQNVTFRCDPISEHNRLYWYRQTLGQGPEFLTYFQNEAQLEKSRLLSDRFSAERPKGSFSTLEIQRTEQGDSAMYLCASSLGTGSNKGKNEQFFGPGTRLTVL.

V usage is TRBV24-1 and J usage is TRBJ2-7; D gene uncertain. The germline V gene has CDR1 KGHDR and CDR2 SFDVKD. The CDR3 is 11 amino acids. With 1 base removed from V and 6 bases from J, the gap between germline ends came to 3 bases. CDR3 nucleotide sequence: TGTGCCACCAGTGATTTAGGCGAGCAGTACTTC. The encoded protein is CATSDLGEQYF.

This clonotype was recorded many times. The rearrangement links TRBV7-8 to TRBJ1-1; D uncertain. Per the germline V gene, CDR1 is SGHVS and CDR2 is FQNEAQ. V lost 2 bases, J lost 0 bases, and 10 bases lay in between. This CDR3 region has 15 residues. The CDR3 here is CASSLNPHLNTEAFF. CDR3 coding DNA: TGTGCCAGCAGCTTAAACCCCCACTTGAACACTGAAGCTTTCTTT.